The 30 T cell receptor beta chains presented below share a single source sample, sequenced in a study of cytotoxic CD8 clonotypes in ibrutinib-treated CLL. TCRdb keeps only in-frame clones here, not all; method: immunoSEQ multiplex PCR. The sample contains nearly 300,000 clones, more than 70% of which appear only once. Here the sequenced sample was PBMCs, taken at disease progression, from a patient treated with ibrutinib. These receptors came from a human donor with chronic lymphocytic leukemia.

This chain connects TRBV29-1 to TRBJ1-2, with 8 nucleotides matching TRBD1. The V and J ends lost 5 bases and 2 bases, in that order; junction bases with no gene match: 22. This CDR3 has 19 amino acids. Germline lookup yields CDR1 SQVTM and CDR2 ANQGSEA. CDR3 in DNA: TGCAGCGTTCCCTTCCTTTCGTGGGGACAGGAGTACGAAAACTATGGCTACACCTTC. Amino acids: CSVPFLSWGQEYENYGYTF.

In its sample, this clone was seen once. This chain connects TRBV7-9 to TRBJ1-4; TRBD1 is a possible D gene (6 bases). CDR3 size: 13 residues. With 6 bases removed from V and 8 bases from J, the gap between germline ends came to 13 bases. Germline values: CDR1 SEHNR, CDR2 FQNEAQ (reference sequence). Written as DNA, the CDR3 is TGTGCCAGCAGACCAACAGGGCGCGAAAAACTGTTTTTT. It specifies CASRPTGREKLFF.

The rearrangement links TRBV4-3 to TRBJ2-7; TRBD1 aligns across 9 bases. Trimming at V came to 4 bases and at J to 2 bases, leaving 3 bases not matched to a gene. CDR1 is LGHNA and CDR2 is YSLEER in the germline V gene. CDR3 length: 14 amino acids. CDR3 DNA sequence: TGCGCCAGCAGCCTCTGGACAGGGGCCTACGAGCAGTACTTC. This codes for CASSLWTGAYEQYF.

The CDR3 loop reads CASSPTQNTGELFF. The CDR3 nucleotides are TGTGCCAGCAGCCCAACTCAGAACACCGGGGAGCTGTTTTTT. This chain connects TRBV7-7 to TRBJ2-2, with D hard to call. The CDR3 is 14 residues long. The V and J ends lost 5 bases and 1 base respectively, with 8 bases between them. Germline V CDR1 and CDR2: SSHAT, FNYEAQ (reference sequence).

At least ten counts were recorded for this clone. The chain employs TRBV19 and TRBJ1-5; TRBD1 agrees at 12 bases. This CDR3 spans 19 amino acids. The V and J ends lost 5 bases and 0 bases, in that order; junction bases with no gene match: 11. In germline, CDR1 is LNHDA, CDR2 SQIVND (reference sequence). As DNA, the CDR3 is TGTGCCAGTAGTGGCGGGACAGGGGGCTTTTTTGGTAGCAATCAGCCCCAGCATTTT. Amino acids: CASSGGTGGFFGSNQPQHF. The full variable domain, completed using reference TRBV19 and TRBJ1-5, is DGGITQSPKYLFRKEGQNVTLSCEQNLNHDAMYWYRQDPGQGLRLIYYSQIVNDFQKGDIAEGYSVSREKKESFPLTVTSAQKNPTAFYLCASSGGTGGFFGSNQPQHFGDGTRLSIL.

This CDR3 reads CASSQDWTSRPDTQYF. The CDR3, as DNA: TGCGCCAGCAGCCAAGATTGGACTAGCCGACCAGATACGCAGTATTTT. V gene TRBV4-1 combines with J gene TRBJ2-3; TRBD2 matches at 8 bases. The germline V gene has CDR1 MGHRA and CDR2 YSYEKL. V lost 0 bases to trimming and J lost 4 bases; unmatched junction nucleotides: 6. CDR3 size: 16 residues.

The rearrangement links TRBV4-1 to TRBJ1-6, with D unclear. The CDR3 runs 17 residues. Germline CDR1 reads MGHRA; CDR2 reads YSYEKL. The V and J ends lost 2 bases and 10 bases respectively, with 21 bases between them. Written as DNA, the CDR3 is TGCGCCAGCAGCCAATCTGGGTACACTCGTAAGGGATCACCCCTCCACTTT. Translation gives CASSQSGYTRKGSPLHF.

The J gene is TRBJ2-1, the V gene TRBV5-1, with a weak D call TRBD1 (5 bases). V shed 0 bases and J shed 7 bases, with 11 bases lying between them. CDR1 and CDR2 (germline): SGHRS, YFSETQ. The CDR3 has 14 residues. As DNA, the CDR3 is TGCGCCAGCAGCTTGGCAGGGTTCAAAAATGAGCAGTTCTTC. Protein: CASSLAGFKNEQFF. Full variable domain (missing parts from reference TRBV5-1 and TRBJ2-1): KAGVTQTPRYLIKTRGQQVTLSCSPISGHRSVSWYQQTPGQGLQFLFEYFSETQRNKGNFPGRFSGRQFSNSRSEMNVSTLELGDSALYLCASSLAGFKNEQFFGPGTRLTVL.

The chain couples TRBV7-3 to TRBJ2-3; D gene ambiguous. Germline CDR1 reads SGHTA; CDR2 reads FQGTGA. Trimming removed 3 bases from V and 3 bases from J, with 16 bases in between. CDR3 size: 16 residues. This CDR3 reads CASSFSTGVGTDTQYF. The DNA of the CDR3 is TGTGCCAGCAGCTTCTCGACTGGGGTTGGGACAGATACGCAGTATTTT.

The chain is built from TRBV7-3 and TRBJ2-2, with 12 bases fitting TRBD2. The V gene end was trimmed by 4 bases and the J gene end by 7 bases; junction bases not matched to a gene: 1. Germline CDR1 reads SGHTA; CDR2 reads FQGTGA. This CDR3 is built from 14 residues. The CDR3 DNA follows: TGTGCCAGCAGCTGGGGACTAGCGGGCGGGGAGCTGTTTTTT. Amino acid sequence: CASSWGLAGGELFF.

J is TRBJ1-4 and V is TRBV5-4; D gene ambiguous. Between the trimmed V and J ends, which lost 4 bases and 7 bases, there was a span of 17 bases. This CDR3 spans 15 amino acids. The germline gives CDR1 SGHNT, CDR2 YYREEE (reference sequence). CDR3 region: CASSHPTRESEKLFF. In nucleotides, the CDR3 is TGTGCCAGCAGCCATCCCACCCGGGAGAGTGAAAAACTGTTTTTT.

Notes on this clone: One end of the junction varies from germline; a read error may be responsible. This chain joins TRBV2 and TRBJ2-3; possible D gene TRBD2, 6 bases. Germline V gene data show CDR1 as SNHLY and CDR2 as FYNNEI. CDR3 size: 13 residues. The CDR3 DNA is TGTGCCAGTGTCGCGGGAAGCACAAATACGCAGTATTTT. Its protein is CASVAGSTNTQYF.

The chain carries TRBV5-5 and TRBJ1-2; D may be TRBD1 (5 bases). The CDR3 covers 14 residues. The V gene's germline CDR1 is SGHKS and CDR2 YYEKEE (reference sequence). The germline V and J ends were trimmed by 0 bases and 5 bases, with 11 bases remaining between them. CDR3 sequence (DNA): TGTGCCAGCAGCTTGGCCAAAGGGGAGTATGGCTACACCTTC. The encoded protein is CASSLAKGEYGYTF.

The chain combines TRBV19 with TRBJ2-7; D might be TRBD2 (5 bases). Germline values: CDR1 LNHDA, CDR2 SQIVND (reference sequence). This CDR3 spans 14 amino acids. Trimming took 1 base from V and 0 from J, leaving 7 bases between them. The CDR3: CASSIALVSYEQYF. In DNA, the CDR3 is TGTGCCAGTAGTATAGCACTAGTCTCCTACGAGCAGTACTTC.

The rearrangement joins TRBV7-2 to TRBJ1-2; D is undetermined. CDR1 and CDR2 (germline): SGHTA, FQGNSA. The CDR3 has 15 residues. V was pared by 5 bases and J by 8 bases, with 21 bases between. The CDR3 protein is CASSPPSPLPAGYTF. DNA for the CDR3: TGTGCCAGCAGCCCTCCCTCCCCGCTCCCGGCGGGCTACACCTTC.

The J gene is TRBJ2-7, the V gene TRBV4-2; 7 positions match TRBD1. The germline CDR1 and CDR2 sequences are LGHNA and YNFKEQ. The CDR3 is 15 amino acids. J gave up 7 bases and V 0 bases, and 9 bases lay outside the gene matches. DNA of the CDR3: TGTGCCAGCAGCCAAGATAGAGGGGCGACAGGGGAGCAGTACTTC. Translated, it gives CASSQDRGATGEQYF.

V gene TRBV19 combines with J gene TRBJ2-7, with D possibly matching TRBD2 (5 bases). Trimming left V 1 base short and J 2 bases short, with 12 bases between. CDR1 and CDR2 from the germline V gene are LNHDA and SQIVND (reference sequence). This CDR3 has 15 amino acids. The CDR3, as DNA: TGTGCCAGTAGTATAGTCCACACGGGAACCTACGAGCAGTACTTC. This encodes CASSIVHTGTYEQYF.

This clone was detected a few times. The chain uses TRBV9 and TRBJ2-3, with 9 bases lining up with TRBD2. The ends lost 2 bases at V and 5 bases at J; junction bases unmatched: 9. CDR1 and CDR2 (germline): SGDLS, YYNGEE. The CDR3 contains 16 residues. The CDR3 reads CASSVIAGARGDTQYF. DNA of the CDR3: TGTGCCAGCAGCGTTATAGCGGGGGCCCGAGGAGATACGCAGTATTTT.

V gene TRBV6-5 combines with J gene TRBJ2-2; D is ambiguous. Germline V lookup: CDR1 MNHEY, CDR2 SVGAGI. The CDR3 contains 15 residues. The V end lost 0 bases, the J end lost 2 bases, and 7 bases lay between the germline ends. For the CDR3, the DNA is TGTGCCAGCAGTTACTCGCCCGTCAACACCGGGGAGCTGTTTTTT. Its protein is CASSYSPVNTGELFF.

The CDR3 here is CASSRDRSSEKLFF. As DNA, the CDR3 is TGTGCCAGCAGTCGGGACAGGAGCAGTGAAAAACTGTTTTTT. The chain is built from TRBV9 and TRBJ1-4, with 8 bases fitting TRBD1. Germline-derived CDR1 and CDR2 are SGDLS and YYNGEE. Unmatched junction bases numbered 7, after V lost 5 bases and J lost 7 bases. The CDR3 covers 14 residues.

The chain couples TRBV6-5 to TRBJ2-5, with a tentative D call TRBD1 (6 bases). The CDR3 runs to 15 residues. CDR1 and CDR2 from the germline V gene are MNHEY and SVGAGI. The V end lost 0 bases, the J end lost 4 bases, and 12 bases lay between the germline ends. The CDR3 here is CASSYSPTGLETQYF. CDR3 nucleotide sequence: TGTGCCAGCAGTTACTCGCCCACAGGGTTAGAGACCCAGTACTTC.

The chain is built from TRBV19 and TRBJ2-6, with 7 bases matching TRBD1. CDR3 size: 19 residues. The germline gives CDR1 LNHDA, CDR2 SQIVND (reference sequence). The J segment lost 1 base and the V segment lost 3 bases, leaving 12 bases of the junction unmatched. The CDR3 loop reads CASSIPFDRVGSGANVLTF. The DNA of the CDR3 is TGTGCCAGTAGTATCCCTTTCGACAGGGTGGGATCTGGGGCCAACGTCCTGACTTTC. Drawing the rest from reference TRBV19 and TRBJ2-6, the complete variable domain is DGGITQSPKYLFRKEGQNVTLSCEQNLNHDAMYWYRQDPGQGLRLIYYSQIVNDFQKGDIAEGYSVSREKKESFPLTVTSAQKNPTAFYLCASSIPFDRVGSGANVLTFGAGSRLTVL.

This clone showed up just a few times. This chain connects TRBV7-9 to TRBJ1-2; D is unclear. V was clipped by 1 base and J by 7 bases, with 10 bases between them. Germline values: CDR1 SEHNR, CDR2 FQNEAQ (reference sequence). The CDR3 runs to 13 residues. For the CDR3, the DNA is TGTGCCAGCAGCTTAGGGCAGTTCGGTGGCTACACCTTC. Translation gives CASSLGQFGGYTF.

This chain links TRBV7-2 with TRBJ2-7, with no clear D. Germline CDR1 is SGHTA and CDR2 is FQGNSA. Trimming took 5 bases from V and 1 from J, leaving 12 bases between them. The CDR3 extends over 14 amino acids. CDR3 sequence (DNA): TGTGCCAGCAGCCCACAACAAGTGTCCTACGAGCAGTACTTC. This gives the protein CASSPQQVSYEQYF.

This clone was recorded only once. V and J are TRBV27 and TRBJ1-4; 7 bases match TRBD1. Germline V lookup: CDR1 MNHEY, CDR2 SMNVEV (reference sequence). V was clipped by 3 bases and J by 9 bases; unmatched bases: 7. CDR3 length: 14 amino acids. The CDR3 DNA reads TGTGCCAGCAGTTTCCGACAGGGAGCGAAAAAACTGTTTTTT. Translated, it gives CASSFRQGAKKLFF.

Here the CDR3 DNA reads TGTGCCAGCAGCTTAACAGGAGCTACCGCCGTGGCCGGGGAGCTGTTTTTT. It codes for CASSLTGATAVAGELFF. The gene calls are TRBV7-3 and TRBJ2-2; no clear D gene. The V and J ends lost 0 bases and 6 bases respectively, with 17 bases between them. Per the germline V gene, CDR1 is SGHTA and CDR2 is FQGTGA. This CDR3 is 17 amino acids long. Together with reference TRBV7-3 and TRBJ2-2, the CDR3 gives the full variable domain: GAGVSQTPSNKVTEKGKYVELRCDPISGHTALYWYRQSLGQGPEFLIYFQGTGAADDSGLPNDRFFAVRPEGSVSTLKIQRTERGDSAVYLCASSLTGATAVAGELFFGEGSRLTVL.

This clone was counted many times. The chain uses TRBV5-1 and TRBJ2-1, with 7 bases lining up with TRBD2. The CDR3 is 13 residues long. V gave up 6 bases and J gave up 4 bases; unmatched junction bases: 4. Germline lookup yields CDR1 SGHRS and CDR2 YFSETQ. The chain's CDR3 is CASTIAGYNEQFF. The CDR3 coding sequence is TGCGCCAGCACCATAGCGGGTTACAATGAGCAGTTCTTC.

The chain links TRBV28 to TRBJ2-5, with D perhaps TRBD1 (5 bases). Looked up from germline, CDR1 is MDHEN and CDR2 is SYDVKM. V lost 4 bases to trimming and J lost 5 bases, with 8 bases between them. The length of the CDR3 is 12 residues. The CDR3 reads CASSSGQETQYF. Written as DNA, the CDR3 is TGTGCCAGCAGTTCAGGGCAGGAGACCCAGTACTTC.

The V gene is TRBV11-2, the J gene TRBJ1-5; no clear D gene. Germline V gene sequence: CDR1 SGHAT, CDR2 FQNNGV. This CDR3 region has 14 residues. V was trimmed by 5 bases and J by 0 bases, leaving 8 bases between them. CDR3 bases: TGTGCCAGCAGCCCGGAATATAGCAATCAGCCCCAGCATTTT. Translating it yields CASSPEYSNQPQHF.

The chain combines TRBV4-3 with TRBJ2-7, with D possibly matching TRBD2 (7 bases). With 3 bases removed from V and 3 bases from J, the gap between germline ends came to 15 bases. CDR3 length: 15 amino acids. The germline V gene has CDR1 LGHNA and CDR2 YSLEER. CDR3 sequence (DNA): TGCGCCAGCAGCCACGAGGGGGGGCCCGACTACGAGCAGTACTTC. Amino acids: CASSHEGGPDYEQYF.